This T cell receptor (beta chain) emerged from a study of response to subunit inactivated influenza vaccine. MiXCR, applied by TCRdb to the RT-PCR reads, yields one record per CDR3 protein. The repertoire holds under 800,000 distinct CDR3 sequences, with 11% to 15% as singletons. The CDR3 covers 20 residues. CDR1 is LGHNA and CDR2 is YSLEER in the germline V gene. V lost 1 base to trimming and J lost 5 bases; unmatched junction nucleotides: 11. There are a few counts of this clonotype. The gene calls are TRBV4-3 and TRBJ2-1; 16 positions agree with TRBD2. The sequences come from PBMCs from blood, collected 14 days before vaccination. This clonotype originated in a man aged 50-59 years who received an inactivated influenza vaccine. CDR3 loop: CASSQVSGLAGGPGDNEQFF. CDR3 DNA sequence: TGCGCCAGCAGCCAAGTGTCGGGACTAGCGGGGGGGCCGGGGGACAATGAGCAGTTCTTC.